The source of this T cell receptor (beta chain) is a study of blood T cells in healthy people across ages. General study points: Per million T cells, the diversity of TCR beta decreased roughly linearly as age advanced.

The authors ran a second PCR of about 7 to 12 cycles using a sample-barcoded 5' primer and a J-beta primer mix. TCRdb reprocessed the 5' RACE reads via MiXCR and lists one record per CDR3 protein. This table has about 540,000 distinct CDR3 sequences, around 24% appearing once. Details on this clonotype: Antigen specificity is unknown. Lacking the conserved final phenylalanine or tryptophan, this CDR3 likely reflects a read error.

Samples had at least 6.5 million PBMCs isolated from them. Germline V gives CDR1 MNHEY, CDR2 SVGAGI. V lost 0 bases and J 5 bases, leaving 13 bases between the germline ends. This CDR3 region has 15 residues. The same sample was also studied in work on T cells of mothers and their children. From that study: Each child contributed some 3 million TCR beta CDR3 reads, while each mother contributed over 8 million.

The receptor's source is a boy under 18 in good health. Sequencing input: blood. The chain joins TRBV6-5 to TRBJ1-1, with D tentatively TRBD1 (5 bases). The CDR3 DNA follows: TGTGCCAGCAGTTACTCGGAACAGGCGGGGACTGAAGCTTTCCTT. Translation: CASSYSEQAGTEAFL.